This is a list of T cell receptor beta chains from one sample in a study of T-cell memory formation after mild COVID-19. TCRdb recomputed calls from the 5' RACE reads with MiXCR, one row per CDR3 protein. The repertoire includes approximately 410,000 distinct CDR3 sequences, more than 20% of them detected once, and over 10% sits in the top ten. Sequencing input: PBMCs or a T cell subset sorted from them (not recorded which). These receptors originate from an adult woman who had mild COVID-19 (a few samples of this study predate the infection). Cell type and time point are not known. Both conserved end residues are trimmed from each CDR3. Clone size appears in some rows only: once, few, many, or a class for an expanded clone.

>TRBV5-1|TRBJ2-2|few
ASSQSGEPNTGELF
>TRBV5-4|TRBJ2-3|NA
ASSLGGGYRTDTQY
>TRBV5-5|TRBJ2-7|NA
ASSSPSGDEQY
>TRBV6-5|TRBJ1-2|few
ASRPGQGYYGYT
>TRBV29-1|TRBJ2-7|many
SVGPIAGTSYEQY
>TRBV7-9|TRBJ1-1|few
ASSFHGREAF
>TRBV28|TRBJ1-6|few
ASSRWDSHYNSPLH
>TRBV24-1|TRBJ2-1|NA
ATSEASISYNEQF
>TRBV11-1|TRBJ2-7|few
ASSLESQGNYEQY
>TRBV27|TRBJ2-5|NA
ASTPGLGGQETQY
>TRBV7-7|TRBJ2-2|few
ASSAGSRTGELF
>TRBV5-5|TRBJ1-2|NA
ASSLRESYGYT
>TRBV12-3/TRBV12-4|TRBJ2-2|many
ASSLGSGNTGELF
>TRBV4-3|TRBJ2-7|NA
ASSQEGASFYEQY
>TRBV12-3/TRBV12-4|TRBJ2-3|few
ASSLERGYTDTQY
>TRBV4-3|TRBJ1-2|NA
ASSQDEALGKGYT
>TRBV7-6|TRBJ2-1|NA
ASSLLVGEQF
>TRBV5-1|TRBJ2-5|many
ASSFGQGQETQY
>TRBV29-1|TRBJ2-1|NA
SVEDRVGKILNEQF
>TRBV27|TRBJ2-5|NA
ASSKRQDLFTETQY
>TRBV6-5|TRBJ1-4|NA
ASSYSPGDEKLF
>TRBV6-2/TRBV6-3|TRBJ2-5|NA
ASFEGSRQETQY
>TRBV27|TRBJ2-2|NA
ASSLSLGAHTGELF
>TRBV4-1|TRBJ2-7|NA
ASSHVWEDRENYEQY
>TRBV5-1|TRBJ2-1|NA
ASSLGDLSYNEQF
>TRBV7-7|TRBJ2-1|few
ASSLREGSYNEQF
>TRBV7-9|TRBJ2-7|few
ASSSNRGQDEQY
>TRBV20-1|TRBJ2-1|few
SASGLAGGNEQF
>TRBV20-1|TRBJ2-1|NA
SARDRTSGDYNEQF
>TRBV20-1|TRBJ2-7|NA
SARTKGSYEQY
>TRBV7-3|TRBJ1-1|NA
ASSYGTSEAF
>TRBV5-4|TRBJ2-7|few
ASSSGAARPYEQY
>TRBV7-9|TRBJ1-1|few
ASSLEHRGTEAF
>TRBV20-1|TRBJ1-1|NA
SAPALGQGILSF
>TRBV7-2|TRBJ2-3|few
ASSSRAKAGVRDTQY
>TRBV7-9|TRBJ2-1|NA
ASSDRLNEQF
>TRBV11-2|TRBJ2-7|few
ASSPQQGQYEQY
>TRBV27|TRBJ2-7|NA
ASSSAATGVSEQY
>TRBV5-1|TRBJ1-2|few
ASSYTGEKYGYT
>TRBV2|TRBJ2-7|NA
ASGDREAYEQY